The rows below give T cell receptor beta chains drawn from one sample of a study of identical twins. TCRdb independently ran MiXCR on the 5' RACE reads; one entry per CDR3 protein. The sample lists 1.5 million to 2 million distinct CDR3 sequences; under 35% were seen once. Input material: cord blood. The source of these receptors is a newborn girl in good health. CDR3s include the opening cysteine and the closing phenylalanine or tryptophan. A D gene is named only where the DNA matches it firmly. Clone size appears in some rows only: once, few, many, or a class for an expanded clone.

clone size	D gene	CDR3 length	J gene	V gene	CDR3 DNA	CDR3 protein
few	.	11	TRBJ2-3	TRBV27	TGTGCCAGCAGTTTTATGGGAGCGCAGTATTTT	CASSFMGAQYF
many	.	14	TRBJ2-5	TRBV29-1	TGCAGCGTTGACCTCAGGGAGTGGAAAGAGACCCAGTACTTC	CSVDLREWKETQYF
.	.	16	TRBJ1-2	TRBV27	TGTGCCAGCAGTGCCGGGACAAACATATACCTCTATGGCTACACCTTC	CASSAGTNIYLYGYTF
.	.	15	TRBJ1-5	TRBV20-1	TGCAGTGCTAGTCACAGCTTCTATAGCAATCAGCCCCAGCATTTT	CSASHSFYSNQPQHF
.	TRBD1	13	TRBJ2-1	TRBV6-1	TGTGCCAGCAGTGACCGGGACAGGGTTGAGCAGTTCTTC	CASSDRDRVEQFF
few	TRBD2	17	TRBJ2-1	TRBV7-2	TGTGCCAGCAGCTTAGAGATGGCGGGGGGTTTCTACAATGAGCAGTTCTTC	CASSLEMAGGFYNEQFF
.	.	16	TRBJ2-3	TRBV3-1	TGTGCCAGCAGCCAATATGAGGGCCCACGCACAGATACGCAGTATTTT	CASSQYEGPRTDTQYF
.	.	14	TRBJ1-2	TRBV5-1	TGCGCCAGCAGCTTCTTCTTCGGACAAGATGGCTACACCTTC	CASSFFFGQDGYTF
few	.	14	TRBJ1-1	TRBV5-1	TGCGCCAGCAGCTTGGGTGTGGGACCCACTGAAGCTTTCTTT	CASSLGVGPTEAFF
few	TRBD2	17	TRBJ2-4	TRBV7-8	TGTGCCAGCAGCTTATTTGTCCCTAGCGGGAGCTCTAACATTCAGTACTTC	CASSLFVPSGSSNIQYF
.	TRBD2	14	TRBJ2-1	TRBV6-1	TGTGCCAGCAGCGTTAGCGGGAGGGGGGATGAGCAGTTCTTC	CASSVSGRGDEQFF
.	TRBD2	16	TRBJ2-3	TRBV19	TGTGCCAGTAGTATCAGGCTAGCGGGCCCCCAAGCTACGCAGTATTTT	CASSIRLAGPQATQYF
.	.	18	TRBJ1-2	TRBV5-6	TGTGCCAGCAGCTTGAGACAGACCTACCTCAGGGCTAACTATGGCTACACCTTC	CASSLRQTYLRANYGYTF
many	TRBD2	15	TRBJ2-3	TRBV12-3/TRBV12-4	TGTGCCAGCAGAAGACTAGCGGGAGAGCGGGATACGCAGTATTTT	CASRRLAGERDTQYF
.	.	12	TRBJ2-3	TRBV15	TGTGCCACCAGCAGAGACTGGGATACGCAGTATTTT	CATSRDWDTQYF
.	.	12	TRBJ1-6	TRBV7-2	TGTGCCAGCAGCGTACCGAATTCACCCCTCCACTTT	CASSVPNSPLHF
many	.	13	TRBJ2-5	TRBV29-1	TGCAGCGTTAGGCCCTACGAGCAAGAGACCCAGTACTTC	CSVRPYEQETQYF
.	.	14	TRBJ2-7	TRBV5-1	TGCGCCAGCAGCTTGGGTCCGAGCGCCTACGAGCAGTACTTC	CASSLGPSAYEQYF
.	TRBD1	16	TRBJ1-6	TRBV5-1	TGCGCCAGCAGTTTAACAGGGGAGGGGTATAATTCACCCCTCCACTTT	CASSLTGEGYNSPLHF
.	TRBD2	15	TRBJ2-1	TRBV20-1	TGCAGTGCCCCGGGGAGGGTTAGCGGGAGTAATGAGCAGTTCTTC	CSAPGRVSGSNEQFF
.	.	13	TRBJ1-2	TRBV7-6	TGTGCCAGCAGCAGCCTACAGAACTATGGCTACACCTTC	CASSSLQNYGYTF
many	TRBD1	13	TRBJ1-5	TRBV5-1	TGTGCCAGCAGCCCAGGGGGGGATCAGCCCCAGCATTTT	CASSPGGDQPQHF
.	.	15	TRBJ1-5	TRBV7-8	TGTGCCAGCAGCTTAGGGCCAGGGAACGGACAGCCCCAGCATTTT	CASSLGPGNGQPQHF
few	TRBD2	17	TRBJ2-5	TRBV18	TGTGCCAGCTCACCACGAACTAGCGCGTATCCCCCAGAGACCCAGTACTTC	CASSPRTSAYPPETQYF
.	TRBD1	16	TRBJ1-6	TRBV11-2	TGTGCCAGCAGCTTATCAATCGGGACAGGGGGTTCACCCCTCCACTTT	CASSLSIGTGGSPLHF
few	TRBD1	15	TRBJ1-6	TRBV7-9	TGTGCCAGCAGCGCTTGGACAGGGACAAATTCACCCCTCCACTTT	CASSAWTGTNSPLHF
few	TRBD2	14	TRBJ2-7	TRBV20-1	TGCAGTGCTATAGTCCCTAGCGGGGGCTACGAGCAGTACTTC	CSAIVPSGGYEQYF
few	TRBD2	14	TRBJ2-7	TRBV20-1	TGCAGTGCAGCCGGGACTAGCCGAAGGAGCGAGCAGTACTTC	CSAAGTSRRSEQYF
.	.	14	TRBJ2-1	TRBV20-1	TGCAGTGCTTGCCCCGGATCTCACTACAATGAGCAGTTCTTC	CSACPGSHYNEQFF
few	.	18	TRBJ2-1	TRBV3-1	TGTGCCAGCAGCCAAGTGGTGGGGCAGGGGAGCTCCTACAATGAGCAGTTCTTC	CASSQVVGQGSSYNEQFF
many	.	13	TRBJ2-7	TRBV12-3/TRBV12-4	TGTGCCAGCAGTAAGAGACAGGTCAACGAGCAGTACTTC	CASSKRQVNEQYF
few	.	14	TRBJ1-6	TRBV2	TGTGCCAGCAGTGTAGGGGGAAATAATTCACCCCTCCACTTT	CASSVGGNNSPLHF
few	.	11	TRBJ1-2	TRBV20-1	TGCAGTGCTAGTTACGGGGACGGCTACACCTTC	CSASYGDGYTF
few	TRBD1	15	TRBJ2-1	TRBV7-2	TGTGCCAGCAGCTTACCGGGACAGGCCTACAATGAGCAGTTCTTC	CASSLPGQAYNEQFF
.	TRBD2	15	TRBJ2-1	TRBV20-1	TGCAGTGCTAGGACTAGCGGGACCCTATACAATGAGCAGTTCTTC	CSARTSGTLYNEQFF
.	TRBD1	13	TRBJ1-5	TRBV10-3	TGTGCCATCAGGGACAGGGCCAATCAGCCCCAGCATTTT	CAIRDRANQPQHF
.	.	16	TRBJ1-1	TRBV7-6	TGTGCCAGCAGCTCCCAGGGCTCGTGGGCAAACACTGAAGCTTTCTTT	CASSSQGSWANTEAFF
.	TRBD1	15	TRBJ2-3	TRBV20-1	TGCAGTGCACGGCCGACAGGGAAAGGCACAGATACGCAGTATTTT	CSARPTGKGTDTQYF
.	TRBD1	17	TRBJ2-5	TRBV28	TGTGCCAGCAGCCCTACTAGACAGGGGGTCTACCAAGAGACCCAGTACTTC	CASSPTRQGVYQETQYF
.	TRBD1	14	TRBJ2-7	TRBV5-1	TGCGCCAGCAAGTTTTGGGACAGCTCCTACGAGCAGTACTTC	CASKFWDSSYEQYF
many	.	13	TRBJ2-3	TRBV29-1	TGCAGCACCAGGGGCGGGGGCACAGATACGCAGTATTTT	CSTRGGGTDTQYF
few	.	15	TRBJ1-1	TRBV29-1	TGCAGCGTTGAAGCCCCCCTCTGGGTGAACACTGAAGCTTTCTTT	CSVEAPLWVNTEAFF
many	TRBD2	15	TRBJ2-7	TRBV3-1	TGTGCCAGCAGCCAAGTTCACGGGGGGGCCTACGAGCAGTACTTC	CASSQVHGGAYEQYF
.	TRBD2	15	TRBJ2-3	TRBV11-2	TGTGCCAGCAGCTCACAGCGGGGCCCCACAGATACGCAGTATTTT	CASSSQRGPTDTQYF
few	.	17	TRBJ1-1	TRBV2	TGTGCCAGCAGCCCCATTGGACAAGGGTTCCGGGTCACTGAAGCTTTCTTT	CASSPIGQGFRVTEAFF
.	.	14	TRBJ1-1	TRBV20-1	TGCAGTGCTAGATCCGACAGCTTCGGGACTGAAGCTTTCTTT	CSARSDSFGTEAFF
few	.	11	TRBJ1-2	TRBV20-1	TGCAGCGGTCCCCTGGCTTATGGCTACACCTTC	CSGPLAYGYTF